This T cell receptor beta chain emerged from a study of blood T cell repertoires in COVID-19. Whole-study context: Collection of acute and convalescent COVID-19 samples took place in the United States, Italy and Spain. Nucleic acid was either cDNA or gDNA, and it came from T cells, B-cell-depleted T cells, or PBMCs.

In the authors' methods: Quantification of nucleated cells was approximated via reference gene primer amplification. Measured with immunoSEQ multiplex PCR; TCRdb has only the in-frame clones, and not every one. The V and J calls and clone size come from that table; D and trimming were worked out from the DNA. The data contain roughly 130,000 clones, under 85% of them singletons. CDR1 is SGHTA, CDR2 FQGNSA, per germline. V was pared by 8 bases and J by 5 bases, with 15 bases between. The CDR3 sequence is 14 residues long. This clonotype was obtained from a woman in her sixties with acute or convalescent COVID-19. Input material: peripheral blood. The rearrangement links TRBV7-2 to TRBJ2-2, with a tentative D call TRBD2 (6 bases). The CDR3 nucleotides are TGTGCCAGCGTCCCCGGGGGATGGACCGGGGAGCTGTTTTTT. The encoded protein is CASVPGGWTGELFF.